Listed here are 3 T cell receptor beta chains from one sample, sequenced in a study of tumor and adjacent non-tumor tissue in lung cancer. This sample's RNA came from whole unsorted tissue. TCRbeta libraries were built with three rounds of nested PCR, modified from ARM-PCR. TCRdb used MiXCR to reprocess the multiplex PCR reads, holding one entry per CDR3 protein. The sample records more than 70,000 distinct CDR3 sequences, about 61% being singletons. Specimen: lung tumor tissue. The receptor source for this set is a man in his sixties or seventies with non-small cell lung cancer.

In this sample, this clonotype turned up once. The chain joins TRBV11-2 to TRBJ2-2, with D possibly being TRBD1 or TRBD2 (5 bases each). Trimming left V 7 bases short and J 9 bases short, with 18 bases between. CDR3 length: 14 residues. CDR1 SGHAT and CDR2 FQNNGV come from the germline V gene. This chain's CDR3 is CASNPLGPSRELFF. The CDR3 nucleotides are TGTGCCAGCAACCCACTGGGACCAAGCAGGGAGCTGTTTTTT.

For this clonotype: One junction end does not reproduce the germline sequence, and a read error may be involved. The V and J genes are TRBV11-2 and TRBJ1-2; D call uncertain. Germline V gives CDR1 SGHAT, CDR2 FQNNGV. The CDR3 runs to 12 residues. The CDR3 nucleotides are TGCGCCAGCAGCCCCTGCGGCGATGGCTACACCTTC. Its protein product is CASSPCGDGYTF.

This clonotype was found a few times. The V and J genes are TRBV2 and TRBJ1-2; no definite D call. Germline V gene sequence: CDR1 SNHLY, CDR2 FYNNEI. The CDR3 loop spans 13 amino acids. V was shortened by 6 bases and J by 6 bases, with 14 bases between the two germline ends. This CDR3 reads CASSRLERNGYTF. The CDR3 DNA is TGTGCCAGCAGCCGGCTCGAGCGTAATGGCTACACCTTC.